A single sample is the source of the 16 T cell receptor beta chains below, sequenced in a study of shared clonotypes between healthy human individuals. Using immunoSEQ multiplex PCR, the repertoire was profiled, and TCRdb retains in-frame clones only, with some absent. The sample shows some 1.4 million clones, approximately 96% of them seen only once. The material sequenced was naive CD4+ T cells sorted from blood. This sample's subset: CD45RA+ positively selected. All receptors come from a man aged 25-40 years in good health.

The chain employs TRBV2 and TRBJ2-1; TRBD2 aligns across 8 bases. The CDR3 has 16 residues. Losses at the gene ends were 7 bases for V and 8 bases for J; bases not matched to a gene: 16. Germline CDR1 and CDR2: SNHLY and FYNNEI. The CDR3 is CASIRSGGPVMDEQFF. The CDR3 coding sequence is TGTGCCAGCATAAGGTCGGGAGGGCCGGTAATGGATGAGCAGTTCTTC. Looking up the rest from reference TRBV2 and TRBJ2-1 gives the full variable domain: EPEVTQTPSHQVTQMGQEVILRCVPISNHLYFYWYRQILGQKVEFLVSFYNNEISEKSEIFDDQFSVERPDGSNFTLKIRSTKLEDSAMYFCASIRSGGPVMDEQFFGPGTRLTVL.

The J gene is TRBJ2-3, the V gene TRBV10-1, with 8 bases that match TRBD2. The CDR3 runs 15 residues. CDR1 is WNHNN and CDR2 is SYGVQD in the germline V gene (reference sequence). The trim removed 4 bases at V and 6 bases at J, leaving 9 bases unmatched. CDR3 amino acids: CASSAGAGAEDTQYF. CDR3 DNA sequence: TGCGCCAGCAGTGCTGGAGCGGGAGCGGAGGATACGCAGTATTTT.

V gene TRBV9 combines with J gene TRBJ1-5; D gene uncertain. Germline V gene sequence: CDR1 SGDLS, CDR2 YYNGEE. The CDR3 contains 15 residues. V was trimmed by 0 bases and J by 1 base, leaving 8 bases between them. CDR3 amino acids: CASSVGERSNQPQHF. Written as DNA, the CDR3 is TGTGCCAGCAGCGTAGGGGAGAGGAGCAATCAGCCCCAGCATTTT. Combining the CDR3 with reference TRBV9 and TRBJ1-5 gives the whole variable domain DSGVTQTPKHLITATGQRVTLRCSPRSGDLSVYWYQQSLDQGLQFLIQYYNGEERAKGNILERFSAQQFPDLHSELNLSSLELGDSALYFCASSVGERSNQPQHFGDGTRLSIL.

The chain carries TRBV28 and TRBJ2-5; 9 bases fit TRBD1. This CDR3 spans 16 amino acids. After removal of 3 bases from V and 0 bases from J, the junction contained 5 bases not matched to a gene. The germline V gene has CDR1 MDHEN and CDR2 SYDVKM. The DNA of the CDR3 is TGTGCCAGCAGTTTTTGGGGACAGGGTAACCAAGAGACCCAGTACTTC. Protein sequence: CASSFWGQGNQETQYF.

V is TRBV5-1 and J is TRBJ1-1, with D tentatively TRBD1 (5 bases). CDR1 SGHRS and CDR2 YFSETQ come from the germline V gene. The CDR3 runs to 15 residues. V lost 0 bases and J 5 bases, leaving 14 bases between the germline ends. The DNA for the CDR3 is TGCGCCAGCAGCTTGGTTGCGTTCGGGGGGACTGAAGCTTTCTTT. Its translation is CASSLVAFGGTEAFF.

The chain uses TRBV9 and TRBJ2-1, with D hard to call. Germline CDR1 is SGDLS and CDR2 is YYNGEE. V dropped 2 bases and J dropped 1 base, with 7 bases sitting between them. This CDR3 is 14 amino acids long. CDR3 amino acids: CASSVETSYNEQFF. In DNA form, the CDR3 reads TGTGCCAGCAGCGTCGAGACTTCCTACAATGAGCAGTTCTTC.

The rearrangement joins TRBV11-2 to TRBJ2-3, with 10 bases lining up with TRBD1. Losses at the gene ends were 3 bases for V and 4 bases for J; bases not matched to a gene: 7. From germline, CDR1 is SGHAT and CDR2 FQNNGV. This CDR3 comprises 16 residues. The CDR3 here is CASSFPGQGKPDTQYF. CDR3 bases: TGTGCCAGCAGCTTTCCGGGACAGGGGAAGCCAGATACGCAGTATTTT.

The gene calls are TRBV5-1 and TRBJ2-7; D call uncertain. This CDR3 region has 15 residues. The germline V gene encodes CDR1 SGHRS and CDR2 YFSETQ. V dropped 0 bases and J dropped 9 bases, with 19 bases sitting between them. CDR3 protein: CASSLEVGSTSRQYF. DNA for the CDR3: TGCGCCAGCAGCTTGGAAGTGGGCTCCACCTCCAGGCAGTACTTC.

This rearrangement joins TRBV2 to TRBJ2-2; D might be TRBD2 (5 bases). The CDR3 loop spans 17 amino acids. CDR1 and CDR2 from the germline V gene are SNHLY and FYNNEI. With 4 bases removed from V and 6 bases from J, the gap between germline ends came to 21 bases. CDR3 in amino acids: CASSASSIPPAAGELFF. The CDR3 DNA follows: TGTGCCAGCAGTGCGTCCTCCATACCCCCAGCGGCCGGGGAGCTGTTTTTT.

The DNA for the CDR3 is TGTGCCAGCACCCCCGGGCCAGCGAACACTGAAGCTTTCTTT. Amino acid sequence: CASTPGPANTEAFF. The chain uses TRBV6-5 and TRBJ1-1; no definite D call. The germline CDR1 and CDR2 sequences are MNHEY and SVGAGI. V dropped 7 bases and J dropped 1 base, with 13 bases sitting between them. The CDR3 has 14 residues.

This clone was seen once. This chain joins TRBV7-8 and TRBJ2-7; D is unresolved. V gave up 1 base and J gave up 5 bases, with 9 bases separating them. The CDR3 runs to 13 residues. Germline CDR1 and CDR2: SGHVS and FQNEAQ. CDR3 in amino acids: CASSLVYIDEQYF. CDR3 coding DNA: TGTGCCAGCAGCTTAGTCTACATAGACGAGCAGTACTTC.

The rearrangement uses TRBV27 and TRBJ2-7; 13 bases fit TRBD2. With V trimmed by 4 bases and J by 5 bases, 2 bases remained unmatched. This CDR3 has 14 amino acids. Looked up from germline, CDR1 is MNHEY and CDR2 is SMNVEV (reference sequence). CDR3 protein: CASSWTSGSHEQYF. The CDR3 DNA reads TGTGCCAGCAGTTGGACTAGCGGGAGCCACGAGCAGTACTTC.

J is TRBJ2-1 and V is TRBV18; 10 bases are a match to TRBD1. The CDR3 sequence is 16 residues long. CDR1 and CDR2 from the germline V gene are KGHSH and LQKENI. V was pared by 0 bases and J by 4 bases, with 3 bases of the junction left unmatched. The CDR3 protein is CASSPPGQGSYNEQFF. The CDR3 DNA reads as TGTGCCAGCTCACCACCGGGACAGGGGTCTTACAATGAGCAGTTCTTC.

This clone was detected only a few times. The chain recombines TRBV7-3 with TRBJ2-3; TRBD2 aligns across 10 bases. V shed 3 bases and J 3 bases; nucleotides not matched to a gene: 6. From germline, CDR1 is SGHTA and CDR2 FQGTGA. CDR3 size: 16 residues. In DNA form, the CDR3 reads TGTGCCAGCAGCTTTACAGCGGGAGGGCCGACAGATACGCAGTATTTT. It is translated as CASSFTAGGPTDTQYF.

The chain carries TRBV4-3 and TRBJ2-5; 14 nucleotides line up with TRBD2. The germline V gene has CDR1 LGHNA and CDR2 YSLEER. Losses at the gene ends were 4 bases for V and 5 bases for J; bases not matched to a gene: 3. This CDR3 comprises 15 residues. The CDR3 sequence is CASSRGLAGGETQYF. Written as DNA, the CDR3 is TGCGCCAGCAGCCGCGGACTAGCGGGAGGCGAGACCCAGTACTTC.

V usage is TRBV9 and J usage is TRBJ2-5, with D possibly being TRBD1 or TRBD2 (5 bases each). V lost 4 bases to trimming and J lost 2 bases, with 9 bases between them. This CDR3 is built from 13 residues. CDR1 is SGDLS, CDR2 YYNGEE, per germline. CDR3 protein: CASSLGPQETQYF. The CDR3 coding sequence is TGTGCCAGCAGCTTGGGACCTCAAGAGACCCAGTACTTC.